This T cell receptor (beta chain) derives from a study of graft-versus-host responses after intestinal transplantation. The overall study: The study gave all recipients anti-thymocyte globulin induction, then tacrolimus and steroids for about three years. Study results and caveats: Where graft-donor T cell macrochimerism was present, patients had high graft-versus-host to host-versus-graft clonal ratios in allografts.

Only in-frame clones appear in the TCRdb table, and some are missing; sequencing was by immunoSEQ multiplex PCR. The sample includes about 80,000 clones, roughly 90% of them seen just once. Of note for this clone: Its specificity is not known.

J was trimmed by 4 bases and V by 5 bases; bases with no gene match: 3. Germline assignment: CDR1 MNHEY and CDR2 SMNVEV (reference sequence). This CDR3 contains 13 residues. This sample comprised PBMCs, obtained 98 days after intestinal transplantation. The chain has TRBV27 and TRBJ2-3; 7 bases align to TRBD2. This receptor was taken from a human patient who received an intestinal transplant, so some T cells may come from the graft donor. CDR3 nucleotides: TGTGCCAGCAGTCTTGCGGGAGCAGATACGCAGTATTTT. Protein product: CASSLAGADTQYF.